This entry describes one TCR beta chain. Its specificity is not known. This specimen belongs to a study of shared clonotypes between healthy human individuals. Trimming took off 8 bases at V and 0 bases at J, with 7 bases between the two ends. Per the germline V gene, CDR1 is MGHDK and CDR2 is SYGVNS. There are 12 residues in the CDR3. Study findings and constraints: The low donor count limited represented genetic and exposure-history diversity.

Some clones are missing from TCRdb's copy, which holds only in-frame ones; the method was immunoSEQ multiplex PCR. The table has roughly 2 million clones, roughly 95% seen once. The chain uses TRBV25-1 and TRBJ1-2; D is ambiguous. This clonotype originated in a man younger than 35 in good health. Sequencing was done on a sample of naive CD4+ T cells sorted from blood. Subset specified: CD45RA+ positively selected. The CDR3: CASVSANYGYTF. For the CDR3, the DNA is TGTGCCAGCGTTTCTGCTAACTATGGCTACACCTTC.